These 8 T cell receptor beta chains were all obtained from the same sample, sequenced in a study of blood T cell repertoires in COVID-19. Assay: immunoSEQ multiplex PCR; the TCRdb copy retains only in-frame clones and omits some. Seen here are some 74,000 clones, roughly 80% observed once, and the top ten hold about 12%. The material sequenced was peripheral blood. These receptors came from a human donor in a cohort sampled during active COVID-19.

The V gene is TRBV7-2, the J gene TRBJ2-2, with 11 bases that match TRBD2. This CDR3 contains 18 residues. With 2 bases clipped from V and 3 bases from J, the junction kept 8 bases outside the gene matches. Germline values: CDR1 SGHTA, CDR2 FQGNSA. CDR3 in amino acids: CASSLFSSGRWDTGELFF. For the CDR3, the DNA is TGTGCCAGCAGCTTATTCTCTAGCGGGAGGTGGGACACCGGGGAGCTGTTTTTT.

This chain links TRBV6-5 with TRBJ1-1; TRBD1 might be the D (5 bases). Per germline, CDR1 MNHEY and CDR2 SVGAGI. Trimming took 0 bases from V and 8 from J, leaving 10 bases between them. The CDR3 has 13 amino acids. The CDR3, as DNA: TGTGCCAGCAGTTACTCGATAGGGGAAGAAGCTTTCTTT. This sequence encodes CASSYSIGEEAFF.

The chain couples TRBV5-1 to TRBJ2-2; 9 nucleotides match TRBD1. The germline gives CDR1 SGHRS, CDR2 YFSETQ. The CDR3 runs to 16 residues. The V segment lost 0 bases and the J segment 10 bases; nucleotides outside the gene matches: 10. This CDR3 reads CASSLGTGTGSEELFF. CDR3 coding DNA: TGCGCCAGCAGCTTGGGTACCGGGACAGGGTCTGAGGAGCTGTTTTTT.

The chain links TRBV3-1 (or the pseudogene TRBV3-2) to TRBJ2-2; 8 nucleotides align to TRBD1. The CDR3 is made up of 16 amino acids. V lost 4 bases, J lost 1 base, and 5 bases stayed unmatched. The germline V gene has CDR1 LGHDT and CDR2 YNNKEL (reference sequence). CDR3 sequence reads: CASSRLRGRNTGELFF. CDR3 coding DNA: TGTGCCAGCAGCCGCCTCAGGGGGCGGAACACCGGGGAGCTGTTTTTT.

The chain is built from TRBV28 and TRBJ1-2, with 9 bases identical to TRBD1. Germline trimming cut 6 bases from V and 3 bases from J; bases unmatched to any gene: 5. Germline V lookup: CDR1 MDHEN, CDR2 SYDVKM. The CDR3 runs 14 residues. The CDR3 coding sequence is TGTGCCAGCAGGGAAGACAGGGGGTACTATGGCTACACCTTC. This sequence encodes CASREDRGYYGYTF.

The V and J genes are TRBV3-1 (or the pseudogene TRBV3-2) and TRBJ1-2; 7 bases align to TRBD1. This CDR3 is built from 13 residues. Trimming cost V 5 bases and J 4 bases; bases outside gene matches: 4. Germline V gene data show CDR1 as LGHDT and CDR2 as YNNKEL (reference sequence). CDR3 in DNA: TGTGCCAGCAGCACCCGGGACAGCTATGGCTACACCTTC. Translating it yields CASSTRDSYGYTF.

This chain links TRBV12-3 or TRBV12-4 with TRBJ1-2; tentative D call: TRBD1 (6 bases). CDR3 length: 13 amino acids. V was trimmed by 5 bases and J by 4 bases, leaving 11 bases between them. The CDR3 region has the DNA TGTGCCAGCAGTCTATCAGGGGCCTATGGCTACACCTTC. Encoded protein: CASSLSGAYGYTF.

This chain links TRBV18 with TRBJ2-7, with D possibly TRBD1 on 6 matching bases. Germline assignment: CDR1 KGHSH and CDR2 LQKENI. The CDR3 is made up of 12 amino acids. The V end was cut by 6 bases, the J end by 5 bases, with 11 bases between. CDR3 sequence: CASSPNRDEQYF. In nucleotides, the CDR3 is TGTGCCAGCTCCCCTAACAGGGACGAGCAGTACTTC. Full variable domain (outside the CDR3, taken from reference TRBV18 and TRBJ2-7): NAGVMQNPRHLVRRRGQEARLRCSPMKGHSHVYWYRQLPEEGLKFMVYLQKENIIDESGMPKERFSAEFPKEGPSILRIQQVVRGDSAAYFCASSPNRDEQYFGPGTRLTVT.